The clone carrying this T cell receptor beta chain was seen repeatedly, ten times or more. A single record per CDR3 protein comes from TCRdb applying MiXCR to the 5' RACE reads. This table has about 220,000 distinct CDR3 sequences, 7.5% appearing once. The data stem from a study of identical twins. Germline CDR1 SGHVS, CDR2 FQNEAQ. Trimming left V 2 bases short and J 5 bases short, with 13 bases between. CDR3 length: 14 residues. This sample was shared with a second study, whose subject was yellow fever vaccine responses in identical twins.

This chain connects TRBV7-8 to TRBJ2-7; the D call may be TRBD1 or TRBD2 (6 bases each). This clonotype was sampled from a woman aged 18-29 years in good health. Sequencing was performed on memory (CD45RO+) T cells sorted from blood. The CDR3 sequence is CASSLTGGPNEQYF. The CDR3 DNA sequence: TGTGCCAGCAGCTTAACTGGGGGGCCTAACGAGCAGTACTTC.